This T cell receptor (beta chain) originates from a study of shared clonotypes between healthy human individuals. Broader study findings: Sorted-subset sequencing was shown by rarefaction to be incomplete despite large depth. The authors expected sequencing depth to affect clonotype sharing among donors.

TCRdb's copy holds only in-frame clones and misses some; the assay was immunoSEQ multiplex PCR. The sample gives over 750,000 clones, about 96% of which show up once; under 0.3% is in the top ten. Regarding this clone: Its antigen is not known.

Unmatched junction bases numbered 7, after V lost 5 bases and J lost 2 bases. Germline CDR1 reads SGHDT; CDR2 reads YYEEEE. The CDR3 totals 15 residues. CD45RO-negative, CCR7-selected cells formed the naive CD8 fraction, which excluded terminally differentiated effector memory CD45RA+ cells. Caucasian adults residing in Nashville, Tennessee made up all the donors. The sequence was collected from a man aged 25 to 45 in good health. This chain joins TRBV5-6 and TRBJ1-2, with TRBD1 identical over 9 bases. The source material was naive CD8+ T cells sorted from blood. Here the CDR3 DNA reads TGTGCCAGCAGGGGGACAGGGAATTACAACTATGGCTACACCTTC. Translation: CASRGTGNYNYGYTF. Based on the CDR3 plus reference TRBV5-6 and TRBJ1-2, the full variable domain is DAGVTQSPTHLIKTRGQQVTLRCSPKSGHDTVSWYQQALGQGPQFIFQYYEEEERQRGNFPDRFSGHQFPNYSSELNVNALLLGDSALYLCASRGTGNYNYGYTFGSGTRLTVV.